This T cell receptor beta chain is drawn from a study of identical twins. The junction had 13 bases not matched to a gene; V was cut back by 2 bases and J by 8 bases. Germline-derived CDR1 and CDR2 are MGHRA and YSYEKL. This CDR3 has 16 amino acids. In TCRdb, the 5' RACE reads were re-called with MiXCR into one record per CDR3 protein. The sample contains 1.5 million to 2 million distinct CDR3 sequences, around 33% of which appear only once. This clonotype was recorded a few times. Its matching antigen is unknown. Study-wide results and caveats: Among monozygotic twins, out-of-frame TCR alpha sharing exceeded what models predicted.

The chain combines TRBV4-1 with TRBJ2-3; 7 bases are a match to TRBD1. This clonotype was sampled from a newborn girl in good health. The sequencing input was cord blood. The CDR3 protein is CASSQRGQKGYGTQYF. The CDR3 DNA follows: TGCGCCAGCAGCCAACGGGGACAGAAAGGGTACGGTACGCAGTATTTT.